This T cell receptor beta chain was recovered during a study of T cell responses to AZD1222 COVID-19 vaccine. Clones were sequenced by immunoSEQ multiplex PCR, and TCRdb holds only the in-frame ones, with some missing. The sample includes roughly 180,000 clones, more than 85% of them seen just once. The CDR3 is 13 residues long. Trimming cost V 1 base and J 6 bases, with 9 bases left between them. Germline CDR1 LGHNT, CDR2 FRNRAP. As for this clone: Its target is unknown.

Pooling of second doses given at about 4 or about 12 weeks was done. Regarding the study as a whole: Vaccine-associated CD4 TCRs spanned spike, dominant at 160-218 and 743-854.

J is TRBJ1-2 and V is TRBV12-5; the D is unclear. The sample consisted of peripheral blood, taken 28 days after the second AZD1222 dose. The receptor was isolated from an adult who received the AZD1222 COVID-19 vaccine. Here the CDR3 reads CASGLGTANGYTF. CDR3 DNA: TGTGCTAGTGGTTTGGGGACGGCTAATGGCTACACCTTC.